This T cell receptor beta chain was sequenced for a study of vaccination and CD4 T cells after COVID-19. About the research overall: Median time from second vaccine dose to sampling was around 72 days (14 to 241). Cellular stimulation was performed using overlapping spike peptides derived from SARS-CoV-2, HCoV-NL63, HCoV-OC43 and HCoV-229E.

Treatment defined: roughly 11-day PBMC culture with coronavirus spike peptide pools or control peptides (ViraFEST assay). Using peptide pools, antigen-specific T cells were expanded in ViraFEST before TCRs were sequenced. A negative selection step was used to isolate CD4+ T cells once culture had run for 10 days. At the Johns Hopkins FTIC core, DNA taken from cultured CD4+ T cells was sequenced by way of the Oncomine TCR Beta short-read assay. TCRdb re-analysed the PCR reads in MiXCR, keeping a single row per CDR3 protein. The sample holds 25,000 to 30,000 distinct CDR3 sequences, approximately 60% seen once. With respect to this clonotype: Antigen unknown.

The length of the CDR3 is 13 residues. The ends lost 6 bases at V and 6 bases at J; junction bases unmatched: 7. The sample was CD4+ T cells from blood, cultured in vitro, taken after SARS-CoV-2 vaccination. The receptor was isolated from a human donor who received a COVID-19 vaccine. The V gene is TRBV12-3 or TRBV12-4, the J gene TRBJ1-1, with 7 nucleotides matching TRBD1. In DNA form, the CDR3 reads TGTGCCAGCAGCCTGACAGGGAGCGCTGAAGCTTTCTTT. This codes for CASSLTGSAEAFF.